The source of this TCR beta chain is a study of blood T cells in healthy people across ages (dated by TCRdb to between 2014 and 2017). At the level of the whole study: Template switching captured roughly one uniquely barcoded TCR beta cDNA molecule per two T cells in model experiments. The study measured age-related changes in TCR beta repertoire diversity using deep sequencing normalized with unique cDNA molecular identifiers. The donors were split into four age groups: young (average around 15 years), middle-aged (39), aged (roughly 65) and long-lived (roughly 77). To avoid experimental bias, donors of different ages were spread randomly across the sequencing lanes. Two additional independent replicas of 1 million unique cDNA reads from the same blood draw were analyzed for two donors (one aged 18 to 30 and one aged 80 or older). Paper-wide results and their limitations: Estimates of total diversity based on one million sequenced T cells were considered lower bounds and underestimates. The percentage of naive T cells measured by flow cytometry correlated strongly with observed TCR beta diversity. Compared with the aged group, the long-lived group had more naive CD4+ T cells, fewer expanded clones and increased TCR diversity, a pattern suggesting age selection. Because donor CMV infection status was unknown, age-related changes in expanded clonotypes were potentially confounded. As age increased, observed TCR beta diversity per million T cells dropped in a roughly linear way, and a significant reduction was already evident by age about 40. Conclusive comparison of naive and antigen-experienced compartments was prevented by the profiling of bulk unsorted PBMCs.

V lost 4 bases and J lost 1 base; the stretch between them is 8 bases long. CDR1 and CDR2, looked up from the germline V gene, are SGHRS and YFSETQ. The CDR3 measures 13 amino acids from cysteine to phenylalanine. The sequence is cut down to CDR3 DNA, 39 bases in frame from base 1. Libraries were prepared through 5' RACE. Sequencing was performed on an Illumina HiSeq 2500. A second PCR of roughly 6 to 11 cycles was run with a J-beta primer mix and a sample-barcoded 5' primer. A unique molecular identifier was introduced onto each TCR beta cDNA molecule by a template-switch 5' adaptor carrying 12 random nucleotides. Each sample yielded at least 3 million CDR3-containing paired-end reads. First-strand cDNA was synthesized from all RNA with the Mint cDNA synthesis kit, primed by a TRBC-specific oligonucleotide. Following uracil-DNA glycosylase treatment, all cDNA underwent a first 18-cycle PCR with the universal primers M1SS and BC2_uni_R. Concerning the study's data processing: For normalization, 1 million high-quality reads, each with a distinct molecular identifier, were randomly selected from each sample. Instead of being binned into consensus sequences, reads that shared molecular identifiers were thrown out. CDR3 identification, clonotype clustering and error correction used MiTCR with a Q25 quality threshold and the strictest error-elimination algorithm. A nonparametric unseen species model with Euler transformation was used to estimate a lower bound on total TCR beta diversity. The public reads were quality trimmed at Q25 with fastp and then assembled into clones with MiXCR by TCRdb, keeping productive beta chains. Entries that share a CDR3 protein sequence are merged under the most common genes and DNA. TCRdb, rather than the study authors, made the V and J calls. This sample comprises approximately 1,000,000 distinct CDR3 sequences, 40% to 55% of them detected only once. Clones ranked in the top ten supply about 20% of the sample.

Systemically healthy Caucasian individuals from Russia, approximately 39 in total and aged roughly 6 to 100 years, were included as donors. Each donor gave about 11 milliliters of peripheral blood, drawn into EDTA-treated Vacutainer tubes. Ficoll-Paque density-gradient centrifugation was used to isolate PBMCs, with at least 7 million obtained per sample. Trizol reagent was used to extract total RNA from the PBMCs, yielding at least 5.5 micrograms per sample. The percentages of naive CD45RAhigh/CD27high T cells were determined by flow cytometry on a PBMC aliquot from every donor. About this clonotype: No cognate antigen has been identified for it. Base qualities are not at hand, and no much larger clone is one base apart.

The chain couples TRBV5-1 to TRBJ2-5, with the D gene uncertain. The sequenced sample consisted of blood. The clonotype originates from a woman in her fifties or sixties in good health. CDR3 sequence: CASSAFSQETQYF. The nucleotides read TGCGCCAGCAGCGCATTTTCCCAAGAGACCCAGTACTTC. The CDR3 plus the reference TRBV5-1 and TRBJ2-5 genes for the other parts give the full variable domain: KAGVTQTPRYLIKTRGQQVTLSCSPISGHRSVSWYQQTPGQGLQFLFEYFSETQRNKGNFPGRFSGRQFSNSRSEMNVSTLELGDSALYLCASSAFSQETQYFGPGTRLLVL.